This T cell receptor (beta chain) derives from a study of blood T cell repertoires in COVID-19. Study-wide background: COVID-19 samples collected from the United States, Italy and Spain covered acute and convalescent phases. T cells, B-cell-depleted T cells, or PBMCs provided the cDNA or gDNA that served as material.

Germline-derived CDR1 and CDR2 are SGHNT and YYREEE (reference sequence). The CDR3 spans 14 residues. Between the trimmed V and J ends, which lost 0 bases and 4 bases, there was a span of 10 bases. In the source study's methods: Nucleated cell counts were estimated from reference gene primer amplification. Assay: immunoSEQ multiplex PCR; the TCRdb copy retains only in-frame clones and omits some. The V and J calls and clone size were taken over from that table, and D and trimming were inferred from the DNA. Of a few hundred thousand clones listed, roughly 88% are singletons. The clonotype was recovered from a man between 50 and 59 years old with active or convalescent COVID-19. Input material: peripheral blood. The chain combines TRBV5-4 with TRBJ1-1; D not certain. The CDR3 protein is CASSLARAGTEAFF. The CDR3 nucleotides read TGTGCCAGCAGCTTGGCCCGCGCGGGCACTGAAGCTTTCTTT.